This T cell receptor beta chain was sequenced during a study of T cell repertoires in cytomegalovirus infection. Study-wide context: From public TCR beta signatures came an indication of both CMV infection and matching HLA type.

MiXCR was run by TCRdb on the reads, yielding one entry per CDR3 protein. This sample carries 270,000 or so distinct CDR3 sequences, about a sixth of them seen once, and the ten largest clones take about half. This clonotype was observed a handful of times. The sequenced sample was CD8+ T cells from PBMCs. The sequence came from a human donor in good health (CMV status not recorded). Some clones in this sample may be carry-over from other donors' samples.

Here the CDR3 reads CASSNPRGTSGNNEQFF. In DNA, the CDR3 is TGTGCCAGCAGCAACCCCCGGGGGACTAGCGGAAACAATGAGCAGTTCTTC. The gene calls are TRBV6-5 and TRBJ2-1; 11 bases fit TRBD2. The germline gives CDR1 MNHEY, CDR2 SVGAGI. With V trimmed by 6 bases and J by 5 bases, 12 bases remained unmatched. CDR3 size: 17 residues.